A single sample is the source of the 4 T cell receptor beta chains below, sequenced in a study of technical replicates of blood from a few donors. The data were produced by immunoSEQ multiplex PCR, yet TCRdb's version contains in-frame clones alone and is incomplete. The sample contains about 14,000 clones, about 80% of which appear only once. The sequencing sample was made of PBMCs. Receptors were obtained from a human donor in good health.

This rearrangement joins TRBV19 to TRBJ2-7; D is possibly TRBD1 (5 bases). The CDR3 loop spans 15 amino acids. Germline-derived CDR1 and CDR2 are LNHDA and SQIVND (reference sequence). V was trimmed by 10 bases and J by 1 base, leaving 20 bases between them. The CDR3 region is CATQTGDVGSYEQYF. Here the CDR3 DNA reads TGTGCCACCCAAACAGGAGACGTAGGATCCTACGAGCAGTACTTC. The complete variable domain, with remaining parts taken from reference TRBV19 and TRBJ2-7, reads DGGITQSPKYLFRKEGQNVTLSCEQNLNHDAMYWYRQDPGQGLRLIYYSQIVNDFQKGDIAEGYSVSREKKESFPLTVTSAQKNPTAFYLCATQTGDVGSYEQYFGPGTRLTVT.

This clone was recorded a few times. The J gene is TRBJ1-1, the V gene TRBV10-1, with 7 bases aligning to TRBD1. The CDR3 sequence is 15 residues long. Losses at the gene ends were 0 bases for V and 5 bases for J; bases not matched to a gene: 6. CDR1 and CDR2 from the germline V gene are WNHNN and SYGVQD (reference sequence). CDR3 in DNA: TGCGCCAGCAGTGAGTCGACAGGGCAGGGAACTGAAGCTTTCTTT. Its translation is CASSESTGQGTEAFF.

This clone came up a few times. This chain joins TRBV19 and TRBJ2-7, with D tentatively TRBD1 (6 bases). Germline V lookup: CDR1 LNHDA, CDR2 SQIVND (reference sequence). Between the trimmed V and J ends, which lost 8 bases and 1 base, there was a span of 15 bases. This CDR3 spans 14 amino acids. The CDR3 region is CASSPGTPSYEQYF. The CDR3 bases are TGTGCCAGTTCCCCCGGGACACCTTCCTACGAGCAGTACTTC.

V usage is TRBV18 and J usage is TRBJ2-7, with 8 bases matching TRBD2. The CDR3 extends over 15 amino acids. V was clipped by 0 bases and J by 3 bases; unmatched bases: 4. Germline values: CDR1 KGHSH, CDR2 LQKENI. This CDR3 is CASSPPGGDYYEQYF. In DNA form, the CDR3 reads TGTGCCAGCTCACCACCCGGGGGGGACTACTACGAGCAGTACTTC.